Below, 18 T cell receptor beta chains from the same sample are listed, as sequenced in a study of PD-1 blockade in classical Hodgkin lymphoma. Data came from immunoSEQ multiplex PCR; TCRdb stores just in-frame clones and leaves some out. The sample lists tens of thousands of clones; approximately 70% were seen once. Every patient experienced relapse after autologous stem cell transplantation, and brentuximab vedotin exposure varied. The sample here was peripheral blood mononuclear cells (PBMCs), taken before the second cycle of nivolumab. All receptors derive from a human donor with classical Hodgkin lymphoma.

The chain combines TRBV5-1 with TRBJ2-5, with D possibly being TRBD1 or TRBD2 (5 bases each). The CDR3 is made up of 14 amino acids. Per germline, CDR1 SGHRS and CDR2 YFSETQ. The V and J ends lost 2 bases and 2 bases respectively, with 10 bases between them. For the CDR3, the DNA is TGCGCCAGCAGCTTATCAGGGACGCAAGAGACCCAGTACTTC. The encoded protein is CASSLSGTQETQYF.

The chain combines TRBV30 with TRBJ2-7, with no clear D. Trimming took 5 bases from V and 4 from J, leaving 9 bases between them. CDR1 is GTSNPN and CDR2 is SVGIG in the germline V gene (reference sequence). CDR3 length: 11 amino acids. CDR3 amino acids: CAWGEVYEQYF. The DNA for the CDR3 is TGTGCCTGGGGTGAGGTATACGAGCAGTACTTC.

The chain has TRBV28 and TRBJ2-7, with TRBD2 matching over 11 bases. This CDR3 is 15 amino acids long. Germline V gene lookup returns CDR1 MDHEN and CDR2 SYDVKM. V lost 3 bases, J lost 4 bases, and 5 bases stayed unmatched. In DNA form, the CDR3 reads TGTGCCAGCAGTTTGCTAGCGGGAGGACATTACGAGCAGTACTTC. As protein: CASSLLAGGHYEQYF.

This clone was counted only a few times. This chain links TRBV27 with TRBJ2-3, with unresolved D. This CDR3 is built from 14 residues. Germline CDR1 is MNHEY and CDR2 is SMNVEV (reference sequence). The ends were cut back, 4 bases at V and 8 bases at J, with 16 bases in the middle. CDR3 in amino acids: CASSSDIRYGTQYF. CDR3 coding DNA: TGTGCCAGCAGTTCCGACATACGATACGGTACGCAGTATTTT.

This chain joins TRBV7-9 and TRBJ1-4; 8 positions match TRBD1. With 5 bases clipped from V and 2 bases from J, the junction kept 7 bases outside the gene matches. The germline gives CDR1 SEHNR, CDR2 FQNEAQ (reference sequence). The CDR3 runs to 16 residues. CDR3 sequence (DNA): TGTGCCAGCAGCCTAAGTTGGACAGGGACTAATGAAAAACTGTTTTTT. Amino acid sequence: CASSLSWTGTNEKLFF.

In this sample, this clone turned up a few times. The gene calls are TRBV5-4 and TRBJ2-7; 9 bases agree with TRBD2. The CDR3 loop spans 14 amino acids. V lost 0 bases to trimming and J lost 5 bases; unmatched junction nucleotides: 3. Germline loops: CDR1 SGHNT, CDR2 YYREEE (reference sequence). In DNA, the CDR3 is TGTGCCAGCAGCTTGGCCGGACTAGCGAACGAGCAGTACTTC. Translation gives CASSLAGLANEQYF.

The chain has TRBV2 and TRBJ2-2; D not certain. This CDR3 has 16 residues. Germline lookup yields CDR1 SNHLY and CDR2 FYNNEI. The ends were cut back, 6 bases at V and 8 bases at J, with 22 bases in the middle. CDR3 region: CASRILRDPGWGELFF. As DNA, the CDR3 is TGTGCCAGCAGAATCCTCCGAGACCCCGGGTGGGGGGAGCTGTTTTTT.

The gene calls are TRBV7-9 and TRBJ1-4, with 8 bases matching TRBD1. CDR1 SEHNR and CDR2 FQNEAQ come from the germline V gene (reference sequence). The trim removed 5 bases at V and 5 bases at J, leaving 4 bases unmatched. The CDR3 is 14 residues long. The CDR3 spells CASSPTGANEKLFF. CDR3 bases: TGTGCCAGCAGCCCGACAGGGGCCAATGAAAAACTGTTTTTT.

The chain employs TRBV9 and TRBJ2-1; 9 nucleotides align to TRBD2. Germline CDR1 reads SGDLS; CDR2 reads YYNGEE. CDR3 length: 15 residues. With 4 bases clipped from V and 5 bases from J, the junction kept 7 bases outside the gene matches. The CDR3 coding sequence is TGTGCCAGCAGCTTAATAGCGGGAGATCACAATGAGCAGTTCTTC. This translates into CASSLIAGDHNEQFF.

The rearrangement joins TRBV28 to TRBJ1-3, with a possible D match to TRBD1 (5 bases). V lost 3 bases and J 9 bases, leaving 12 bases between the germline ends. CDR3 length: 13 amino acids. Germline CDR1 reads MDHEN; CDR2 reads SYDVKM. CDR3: CASSFRGVGTIYF. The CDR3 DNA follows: TGTGCCAGCAGTTTTAGGGGAGTGGGCACCATATATTTT.

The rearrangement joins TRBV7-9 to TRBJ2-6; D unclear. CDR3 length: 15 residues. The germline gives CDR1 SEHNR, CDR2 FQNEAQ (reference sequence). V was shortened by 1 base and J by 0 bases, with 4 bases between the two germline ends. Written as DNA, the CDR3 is TGTGCCAGCAGCTTAGGCAGCTCTGGGGCCAACGTCCTGACTTTC. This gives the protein CASSLGSSGANVLTF. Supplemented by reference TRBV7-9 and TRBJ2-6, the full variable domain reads DTGVSQNPRHKITKRGQNVTFRCDPISEHNRLYWYRQTLGQGPEFLTYFQNEAQLEKSRLLSDRFSAERPKGSFSTLEIQRTEQGDSAMYLCASSLGSSGANVLTFGAGSRLTVL.

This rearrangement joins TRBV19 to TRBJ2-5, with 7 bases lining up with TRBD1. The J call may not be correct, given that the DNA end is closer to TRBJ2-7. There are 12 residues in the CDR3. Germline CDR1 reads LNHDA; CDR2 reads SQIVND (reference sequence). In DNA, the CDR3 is TGTGCCAGTAGCCGGGACAGCTACGAGCAGTACTTC. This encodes CASSRDSYEQYF.

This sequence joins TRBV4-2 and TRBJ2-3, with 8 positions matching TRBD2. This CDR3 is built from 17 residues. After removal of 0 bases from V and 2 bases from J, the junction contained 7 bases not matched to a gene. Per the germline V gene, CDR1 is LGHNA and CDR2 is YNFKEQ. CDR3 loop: CASSQENTGGPTDTQYF. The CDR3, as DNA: TGTGCCAGCAGCCAAGAGAACACGGGGGGGCCCACAGATACGCAGTATTTT.

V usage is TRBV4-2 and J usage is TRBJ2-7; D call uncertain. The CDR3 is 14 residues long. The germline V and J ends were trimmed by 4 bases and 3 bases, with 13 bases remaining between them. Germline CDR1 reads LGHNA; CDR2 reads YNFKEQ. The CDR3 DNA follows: TGTGCCAGCAGCCTCGGCGGCGATTTCTACGAGCAGTACGTC. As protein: CASSLGGDFYEQYV.

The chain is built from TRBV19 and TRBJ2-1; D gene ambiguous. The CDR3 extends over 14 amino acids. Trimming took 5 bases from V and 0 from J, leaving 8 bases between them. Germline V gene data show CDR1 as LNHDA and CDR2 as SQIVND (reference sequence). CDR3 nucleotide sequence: TGTGCCAGTAGTTGGGCGAGCTCCTACAATGAGCAGTTCTTC. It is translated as CASSWASSYNEQFF. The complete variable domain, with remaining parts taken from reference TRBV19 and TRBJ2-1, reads DGGITQSPKYLFRKEGQNVTLSCEQNLNHDAMYWYRQDPGQGLRLIYYSQIVNDFQKGDIAEGYSVSREKKESFPLTVTSAQKNPTAFYLCASSWASSYNEQFFGPGTRLTVL.

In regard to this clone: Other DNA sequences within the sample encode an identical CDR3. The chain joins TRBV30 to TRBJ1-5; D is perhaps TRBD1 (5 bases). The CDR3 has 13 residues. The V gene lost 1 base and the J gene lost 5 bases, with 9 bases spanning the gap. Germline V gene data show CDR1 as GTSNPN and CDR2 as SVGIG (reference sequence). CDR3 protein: CAWSGGNDQPQHF. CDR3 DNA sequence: TGTGCCTGGAGTGGGGGGAATGATCAGCCCCAGCATTTT.

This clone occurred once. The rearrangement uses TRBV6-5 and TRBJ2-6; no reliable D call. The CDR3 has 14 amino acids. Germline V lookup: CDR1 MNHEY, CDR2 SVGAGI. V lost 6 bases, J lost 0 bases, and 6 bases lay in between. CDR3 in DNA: TGTGCCAGCAGCCCCACCTCTGGGGCCAACGTCCTGACTTTC. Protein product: CASSPTSGANVLTF.

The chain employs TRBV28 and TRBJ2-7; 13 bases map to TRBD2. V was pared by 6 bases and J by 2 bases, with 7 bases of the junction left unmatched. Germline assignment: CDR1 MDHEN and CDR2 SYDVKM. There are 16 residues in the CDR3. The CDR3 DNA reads TGTGCCAGCAGCCTCGGGACTAGCGGGAAGGCCTACGAGCAGTACTTC. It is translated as CASSLGTSGKAYEQYF.